One sample yielded the 17 T cell receptor beta chains listed below, sequenced in a study of PD-L1 blockade in urothelial cancer. Sequencing was performed with immunoSEQ multiplex PCR; in TCRdb, only in-frame clones are kept and a portion is missing. There are about 88,000 clones in the sample; more than 70% occur only once, and 0.85% to 1% lies in the top ten. Regarding time point: pretreatment peripheral blood. Sample: PBMCs, taken around atezolizumab (anti-PD-L1) treatment. The receptors were gathered from an elderly woman with urothelial cancer.

The CDR3 DNA reads as TGTGCCAGCACAGGAACTCACACAGATACGCAGTATTTT. Amino acids: CASTGTHTDTQYF. This chain links TRBV2 with TRBJ2-3; D remains ambiguous. The CDR3 is 13 amino acids. Germline V gene data show CDR1 as SNHLY and CDR2 as FYNNEI. Deletions cut 7 bases from V and 2 bases from J, with 10 bases between.

V usage is TRBV6-5 and J usage is TRBJ2-7, with D perhaps TRBD1 (6 bases). The germline V gene has CDR1 MNHEY and CDR2 SVGAGI. The CDR3 is made up of 16 amino acids. Trimming shortened V by 0 bases and J by 3 bases, and 15 bases separated the two germline ends. The CDR3 here is CASSYSRDIRVYEQYF. CDR3 DNA: TGTGCCAGCAGTTACTCCCGGGACATACGTGTCTACGAGCAGTACTTC.

The chain uses TRBV19 and TRBJ2-5, with 8 positions matching TRBD2. The CDR3 consists of 16 residues. Germline CDR1 is LNHDA and CDR2 is SQIVND (reference sequence). The J segment lost 2 bases and the V segment lost 3 bases, leaving 8 bases of the junction unmatched. The CDR3 region has the DNA TGTGCCAGTAGTATTGTTAGCGGGGCACCTCAAGAGACCCAGTACTTC. Amino acids: CASSIVSGAPQETQYF.

This chain joins TRBV4-1 and TRBJ2-4; maybe TRBD2 (7 bases). The CDR3 runs 19 residues. Trimming stripped 1 base from V and 7 bases from J, with 26 bases between. CDR1 is MGHRA, CDR2 YSYEKL, per germline. The CDR3 DNA reads as TGCGCCAGCAGCCAAGTTAAAATCCAGGATCTCTGGGGGGGCAACATTCAGTACTTC. Translation: CASSQVKIQDLWGGNIQYF.

This clone was observed at least ten times. This chain joins TRBV18 and TRBJ1-1, with D maybe TRBD1 (5 bases). This CDR3 contains 15 residues. CDR1 is KGHSH, CDR2 LQKENI, per germline. V dropped 3 bases and J dropped 1 base, with 12 bases sitting between them. The CDR3 sequence: CASSPRGGTNTEAFF. For the CDR3, the DNA is TGTGCCAGCTCACCCCGGGGGGGGACGAACACTGAAGCTTTCTTT.

Worth noting for this clone: This sample includes further DNA sequences coding for the same CDR3. The genes are TRBV28 and TRBJ2-5, with TRBD1 as a possible D gene (6 bases). V was clipped by 3 bases and J by 5 bases, with 13 bases between them. From germline, CDR1 is MDHEN and CDR2 SYDVKM. The CDR3 loop spans 14 amino acids. The CDR3: CASSFRGRGETQYF. CDR3 DNA sequence: TGTGCCAGCAGTTTTAGGGGGAGAGGGGAGACCCAGTACTTC.

This clone was seen only once. This chain joins TRBV5-1 and TRBJ2-2; D might be TRBD2 (6 bases). Germline V lookup: CDR1 SGHRS, CDR2 YFSETQ. The CDR3 is made up of 18 amino acids. V gave up 1 base and J gave up 0 bases, with 16 bases separating them. CDR3 loop: CASSLNPNSGPNTGELFF. CDR3 DNA sequence: TGCGCCAGCAGCTTGAACCCCAACAGCGGGCCGAACACCGGGGAGCTGTTTTTT. The variable domain in full, completed from reference TRBV5-1 and TRBJ2-2, reads KAGVTQTPRYLIKTRGQQVTLSCSPISGHRSVSWYQQTPGQGLQFLFEYFSETQRNKGNFPGRFSGRQFSNSRSEMNVSTLELGDSALYLCASSLNPNSGPNTGELFFGEGSRLTVL.

This chain uses TRBV9 with TRBJ2-5; 7 bases map to TRBD2. This CDR3 region has 15 residues. Germline loops: CDR1 SGDLS, CDR2 YYNGEE. The junction had 5 bases not matched to a gene; V was cut back by 0 bases and J by 3 bases. CDR3 amino acids: CASSVAAGVKETQYF. The CDR3 DNA follows: TGTGCCAGCAGCGTAGCCGCGGGAGTGAAAGAGACCCAGTACTTC.

This chain joins TRBV28 and TRBJ2-5; TRBD1 matches 9 bases. V shed 6 bases and J 4 bases; nucleotides not matched to a gene: 6. There are 14 residues in the CDR3. Germline V gene lookup returns CDR1 MDHEN and CDR2 SYDVKM. The CDR3 is CASRGTGSPETQYF. CDR3 nucleotides: TGTGCCAGCAGAGGGACAGGGTCTCCAGAGACCCAGTACTTC.

This chain connects TRBV28 to TRBJ1-5, with 8 bases lining up with TRBD1. This CDR3 contains 15 residues. Losses at the gene ends were 5 bases for V and 6 bases for J; bases not matched to a gene: 9. Germline V gene sequence: CDR1 MDHEN, CDR2 SYDVKM. The CDR3 protein is CASSLGQGRSQPQHF. DNA for the CDR3: TGTGCCAGCAGTCTTGGACAGGGTAGGAGTCAGCCCCAGCATTTT.

The rearrangement uses TRBV2 and TRBJ2-7; D possibly corresponds to TRBD1 (5 bases). Trimming took 6 bases from V and 3 from J, leaving 9 bases between them. The germline V gene has CDR1 SNHLY and CDR2 FYNNEI. The CDR3 has 12 amino acids. CDR3 bases: TGTGCCAGCAGGGCAACAGGCTACGAGCAGTACTTC. It encodes CASRATGYEQYF.

The chain links TRBV25-1 to TRBJ2-1; no reliable D call. Trimming took 1 base from V and 2 from J, leaving 12 bases between them. Germline lookup yields CDR1 MGHDK and CDR2 SYGVNS. This CDR3 is built from 16 residues. Here the CDR3 reads CASSESRPKAYNEQFF. The DNA of the CDR3 is TGTGCCAGCAGTGAATCCAGGCCTAAAGCCTACAATGAGCAGTTCTTC. The variable domain in full, completed from reference TRBV25-1 and TRBJ2-1, reads EADIYQTPRYLVIGTGKKITLECSQTMGHDKMYWYQQDPGMELHLIHYSYGVNSTEKGDLSSESTVSRIRTEHFPLTLESARPSHTSQYLCASSESRPKAYNEQFFGPGTRLTVL.

The chain is built from TRBV27 and TRBJ2-1; 9 nucleotides agree with TRBD1. The V gene end was trimmed by 2 bases and the J gene end by 10 bases; junction bases not matched to a gene: 9. The germline V gene has CDR1 MNHEY and CDR2 SMNVEV (reference sequence). This CDR3 comprises 15 residues. CDR3 coding DNA: TGTGCCAGCAGTTTAACCGGGACAGGGTTAGGGGAGCAGTTCTTC. Encoded protein: CASSLTGTGLGEQFF.

This chain links TRBV29-1 with TRBJ1-1; 7 nucleotides match TRBD1. Looked up from germline, CDR1 is SQVTM and CDR2 is ANQGSEA. Germline trimming cut 6 bases from V and 5 bases from J; bases unmatched to any gene: 3. The CDR3 totals 11 residues. CDR3 loop: CSVADRTEAFF. For the CDR3, the DNA is TGCAGCGTAGCGGACAGGACTGAAGCTTTCTTT.

This clone is a singleton in its sample. The chain is built from TRBV5-1 and TRBJ2-2, with TRBD2 matching over 8 bases. CDR1 is SGHRS and CDR2 is YFSETQ in the germline V gene. CDR3 length: 16 residues. V was clipped by 5 bases and J by 7 bases; unmatched bases: 13. The CDR3 DNA sequence: TGCGCCAGCAGACTCACTAGCGGAGGATCCATCGGGGAGCTGTTTTTT. It encodes CASRLTSGGSIGELFF.

DNA of the CDR3: TGTGCCAGCAGCAGAGACAGGGCATACTACAATGAGCAGTTCTTC. Amino acid sequence: CASSRDRAYYNEQFF. The chain is built from TRBV27 and TRBJ2-1, with TRBD1 matching 7 bases. The CDR3 runs 15 residues. Germline V gene data show CDR1 as MNHEY and CDR2 as SMNVEV (reference sequence). Unmatched junction bases numbered 8, after V lost 6 bases and J lost 3 bases.

This clone appeared a few times. The chain uses TRBV29-1 and TRBJ2-1, with TRBD2 matching over 9 bases. Germline CDR1 reads SQVTM; CDR2 reads ANQGSEA. This CDR3 is 14 amino acids long. Germline trimming cut 7 bases from V and 5 bases from J; bases unmatched to any gene: 9. Written as DNA, the CDR3 is TGCAGCGCCGCAAGGGGACTAGCCGACAATGAGCAGTTCTTC. Translating it yields CSAARGLADNEQFF.